A selection of T cell receptor beta chains follows, all from one sample in a study of post-analysis software for immune sequencing data. TCRdb called the PCR reads again in MiXCR, with one record for every CDR3 protein. Of 500,000 to 600,000 distinct CDR3 sequences detected, roughly 40% appear once; the ten largest clones hold more than 1.5%. The sequenced sample consisted of blood. The receptors were sampled from a girl aged 5 to 17 with multiple sclerosis. Both conserved end residues are part of each CDR3. The D gene is left open where the match is weak. The size field is filled for only some rows; it gives once, few, many or a size class.

V: TRBV12-3/TRBV12-4
D: NA
size: NA
J: TRBJ2-7
length: 14
DNA: TGTGCCAGCAGCCCCTCGGGAGTTCTGGGCGAGCAGTACTTC
CDR3: CASSPSGVLGEQYF

V: TRBV11-2
D: NA
size: NA
J: TRBJ1-1
length: 13
DNA: TGTGCCAGCAGCTGGCAAGAGAACACTGAAGCTTTCTTT
CDR3: CASSWQENTEAFF

V: TRBV29-1
D: TRBD1
size: NA
J: TRBJ2-2
length: 14
DNA: TGCAGCGCTACAGGGGACGCGAACACCGGGGAGCTGTTTTTT
CDR3: CSATGDANTGELFF

V: TRBV4-2
D: TRBD1
size: few
J: TRBJ1-5
length: 17
DNA: TGTGCCAGCAGCCGCAATCCTAATGACAGGGGCGATCAGCCCCAGCATTTT
CDR3: CASSRNPNDRGDQPQHF

V: TRBV5-1
D: NA
size: NA
J: TRBJ2-1
length: 14
DNA: TGCGCCAGTTTCTTGGGGGAGGTTAGCAATGAGCAGTTCTTC
CDR3: CASFLGEVSNEQFF

V: TRBV7-9
D: NA
size: few
J: TRBJ1-6
length: 12
DNA: TGTGCCAGCACACAGGGCAACTCACCCCTCCACTTT
CDR3: CASTQGNSPLHF

V: TRBV4-1
D: NA
size: NA
J: TRBJ1-1
length: 15
DNA: TGCGCCAGCAGCCAAGATCCAGACCTAAACACTGAAGCTTTCTTT
CDR3: CASSQDPDLNTEAFF

V: TRBV7-2
D: TRBD2
size: few
J: TRBJ2-3
length: 17
DNA: TGTGCCAGCAGCTCTCGACTAGCGGGGTTGGGGATAGATACGCAGTATTTT
CDR3: CASSSRLAGLGIDTQYF

V: TRBV15
D: NA
size: few
J: TRBJ2-5
length: 14
DNA: TGTGCCACCAGCAGAGAAGGCCGGGCCGAGACCCAGTACTTC
CDR3: CATSREGRAETQYF

V: TRBV5-1
D: TRBD2
size: NA
J: TRBJ2-2
length: 16
DNA: TGCGCCAGCAGCGCTGGACTAGCGGGACTCACCGGGGAGCTGTTTTTT
CDR3: CASSAGLAGLTGELFF

V: TRBV5-1
D: NA
size: NA
J: TRBJ2-7
length: 16
DNA: TGCGCCAGCAGTAAGACCTACGGGGGGCGCGCGACCGAGCAGTACTTC
CDR3: CASSKTYGGRATEQYF

V: TRBV12-3/TRBV12-4
D: NA
size: once
J: TRBJ1-1
length: 14
DNA: TGTGCCAGCAGTTGGGGGGGCCAGAACACTGAAGCTTTCTTT
CDR3: CASSWGGQNTEAFF

V: TRBV6-1
D: NA
size: few
J: TRBJ2-7
length: 14
DNA: TGTGCCAGCAGTGGGCCCAGGGCCCCCTACGAGCAGTACTTC
CDR3: CASSGPRAPYEQYF

V: TRBV6-1
D: NA
size: few
J: TRBJ2-7
length: 12
DNA: TGTGCCAGCAGTGAATCGGGCAGGCAGCAGTACTTC
CDR3: CASSESGRQQYF

V: TRBV12-3/TRBV12-4
D: TRBD1
size: NA
J: TRBJ2-7
length: 15
DNA: TGTGCCAGCAGTCCTACTACAGGGGGCATCTACGAGCAGTACTTC
CDR3: CASSPTTGGIYEQYF

V: TRBV20-1
D: NA
size: NA
J: TRBJ2-7
length: 13
DNA: TGCAGTGCCACCCCAGGTGTCTCCTACGAGCAGTACTTC
CDR3: CSATPGVSYEQYF

V: TRBV2
D: NA
size: few
J: TRBJ1-2
length: 12
DNA: TGTGCCAGCAGTTCTATGGTCTATGGCTACACCTTC
CDR3: CASSSMVYGYTF

V: TRBV3-1
D: NA
size: few
J: TRBJ2-1
length: 15
DNA: TGTGCCAGCAGCCAAGATCCCAGCTCCTACAATGAGCAGTTCTTC
CDR3: CASSQDPSSYNEQFF

V: TRBV12-3/TRBV12-4
D: TRBD1
size: NA
J: TRBJ2-7
length: 16
DNA: TGTGCCAGCAGTGGCGGGTGGGACAGGGAGATCTACGAGCAGTACTTC
CDR3: CASSGGWDREIYEQYF

V: TRBV27
D: NA
size: few
J: TRBJ2-1
length: 14
DNA: TGTGCCAGCAGTATGAGGCCAACCTACAATGAGCAGTTCTTC
CDR3: CASSMRPTYNEQFF

V: TRBV20-1
D: TRBD1
size: NA
J: TRBJ1-2
length: 16
DNA: TGCAGTGCCACCCCGGACAGGGTGAGACTAAACTATGGCTACACCTTC
CDR3: CSATPDRVRLNYGYTF

V: TRBV5-1
D: NA
size: NA
J: TRBJ2-3
length: 13
DNA: TGCGCCAGCAGCCCTGAACTCACAGATACGCAGTATTTT
CDR3: CASSPELTDTQYF

V: TRBV20-1
D: NA
size: NA
J: TRBJ2-3
length: 15
DNA: TGCAGTGCTAGAGATCTAGCGTACAGCACAGATACGCAGTATTTT
CDR3: CSARDLAYSTDTQYF

V: TRBV5-1
D: TRBD1
size: NA
J: TRBJ2-7
length: 15
DNA: TGCGCCAGCAGCTCCACCGGGACAGGGGGCGCCGAGCAGTACTTC
CDR3: CASSSTGTGGAEQYF

V: TRBV6-5
D: TRBD1
size: NA
J: TRBJ1-1
length: 14
DNA: TGTGCCAGCAGGCAGGGACAGGCGAACACTGAAGCTTTCTTT
CDR3: CASRQGQANTEAFF

V: TRBV7-9
D: NA
size: once
J: TRBJ2-7
length: 15
DNA: TGTGCCAGCAGCTTAGAGGGAGGAGGAGATTACGAGCAGTACTTC
CDR3: CASSLEGGGDYEQYF

V: TRBV6-5
D: NA
size: NA
J: TRBJ2-1
length: 15
DNA: TGTGCCAGCAGTTACTCGCAGGGGTCAGACAATGAGCAGTTCTTC
CDR3: CASSYSQGSDNEQFF

V: TRBV6-5
D: TRBD1
size: few
J: TRBJ1-2
length: 14
DNA: TGTGCCAGCAGTTACTCCGACAGGGCAGGAGGCTACACCTTC
CDR3: CASSYSDRAGGYTF

V: TRBV20-1
D: NA
size: few
J: TRBJ2-7
length: 14
DNA: TGCAGTGCTAGAGATTTCCGACGGACCTACGAGCAGTACTTC
CDR3: CSARDFRRTYEQYF

V: TRBV9
D: NA
size: NA
J: TRBJ2-7
length: 15
DNA: TGTGCCAGCAGCCCATCCATCGGGTTCCCCTACGAGCAGTACTTC
CDR3: CASSPSIGFPYEQYF

V: TRBV20-1
D: NA
size: NA
J: TRBJ1-2
length: 11
DNA: TGCAGTGCTAGAATTAACTATGGCTACACCTTC
CDR3: CSARINYGYTF

V: TRBV20-1
D: TRBD2
size: few
J: TRBJ2-3
length: 16
DNA: TGCAGTGCTAGAGTATTGGAAGCGGGAGTACCAGATACGCAGTATTTT
CDR3: CSARVLEAGVPDTQYF

V: TRBV12-3/TRBV12-4
D: NA
size: NA
J: TRBJ2-2
length: 19
DNA: TGTGCCAGCAATTTTCAGGGTTCCCCTACCCTTAGTGACACCGGGGAGCTGTTTTTT
CDR3: CASNFQGSPTLSDTGELFF

V: TRBV5-6
D: NA
size: few
J: TRBJ2-5
length: 15
DNA: TGTGCCAGCAGCTTGGGTGGAAGCGGCCAAGAGACCCAGTACTTC
CDR3: CASSLGGSGQETQYF

V: TRBV4-1
D: TRBD2
size: many
J: TRBJ2-1
length: 16
DNA: TGCGCCAGCAGCCGGGAGGAGACTAGCGGGAGGAATGAGCAGTTCTTC
CDR3: CASSREETSGRNEQFF

V: TRBV6-5
D: NA
size: NA
J: TRBJ2-5
length: 16
DNA: TGTGCCAGCAGTTACCTCGATACCAGCGGTTTGGAGACCCAGTACTTC
CDR3: CASSYLDTSGLETQYF

V: TRBV7-2
D: NA
size: NA
J: TRBJ2-3
length: 18
DNA: TGTGCCAGCAGCTTATCCCTTCCCGGGACGGGTGGCACAGATACGCAGTATTTT
CDR3: CASSLSLPGTGGTDTQYF

V: TRBV3-1
D: TRBD2
size: many
J: TRBJ2-7
length: 15
DNA: TGTGCCAGCAGCCCACGAGCGGGAGGTTCCTACGAGCAGTACTTC
CDR3: CASSPRAGGSYEQYF

V: TRBV24-1
D: TRBD2
size: NA
J: TRBJ2-7
length: 16
DNA: TGTGCCACCAGTGACCCGGGACTAGCGGGAGCTAACGAGCAGTACTTC
CDR3: CATSDPGLAGANEQYF

V: TRBV7-2
D: NA
size: NA
J: TRBJ2-7
length: 15
DNA: TGTGCCAGCAGCCCCGGAGGGACAGTCTTCTACGAGCAGTACTTC
CDR3: CASSPGGTVFYEQYF

V: TRBV10-2
D: NA
size: once
J: TRBJ2-3
length: 14
DNA: TGCGCCAGCAGTGAGACAGGGCAGACAGATACGCAGTATTTT
CDR3: CASSETGQTDTQYF

V: TRBV6-5
D: NA
size: NA
J: TRBJ1-1
length: 13
DNA: TGTGCCAGCAGTTACTCTTGGAACACTGAAGCTTTCTTT
CDR3: CASSYSWNTEAFF

V: TRBV9
D: NA
size: few
J: TRBJ2-3
length: 15
DNA: TGTGCCAGCACGCGGGCAGCCGCACATGTAGATACGCAGTATTTT
CDR3: CASTRAAAHVDTQYF

V: TRBV7-9
D: NA
size: once
J: TRBJ1-5
length: 13
DNA: TGTGCCAGCAGCTCTGAGCCGGTCGGACCCCAGCATTTT
CDR3: CASSSEPVGPQHF

V: TRBV5-1
D: NA
size: NA
J: TRBJ2-1
length: 13
DNA: TGCGCCAGCAGCTTGGAGGTCTACAATGAGCAGTTCTTC
CDR3: CASSLEVYNEQFF

V: TRBV15
D: TRBD2
size: NA
J: TRBJ2-1
length: 18
DNA: TGTGCCACCAGCAGAGAGGGTAGCGGGGGGGCCACGGACAATGAGCAGTTCTTC
CDR3: CATSREGSGGATDNEQFF

V: TRBV5-1
D: NA
size: NA
J: TRBJ2-7
length: 14
DNA: TGCGCCAGCAGCTTGGAAAGTTCTCCCTACGGGCAGTACTTC
CDR3: CASSLESSPYGQYF

V: TRBV9
D: NA
size: NA
J: TRBJ2-7
length: 17
DNA: TGTGCCAGCAGCGTGAGCCCCACAGGAGGTTCTTCCTACGAGCAGTACTTC
CDR3: CASSVSPTGGSSYEQYF

V: TRBV5-1
D: NA
size: NA
J: TRBJ2-7
length: 13
DNA: TGCGCCAGCAGCTTGAGGGCGAACTACGAGCAGTACTTC
CDR3: CASSLRANYEQYF

V: TRBV20-1
D: NA
size: once
J: TRBJ2-1
length: 15
DNA: TGCAGTGTCCAAAGGGGGGTGGGCGGATGGGGTGAGCAGTTCTTC
CDR3: CSVQRGVGGWGEQFF

V: TRBV7-9
D: TRBD2
size: NA
J: TRBJ2-1
length: 15
DNA: TGTGCCAGCAGCCGCCTAGCGGGGGGCGACAATGAGCAGTTCTTC
CDR3: CASSRLAGGDNEQFF

V: TRBV11-3
D: TRBD2
size: few
J: TRBJ2-1
length: 14
DNA: TGTGCCAGCAGGTCTACTAGCGGTTCCAATGAGCAGTTCTTC
CDR3: CASRSTSGSNEQFF

V: TRBV5-1
D: TRBD2
size: NA
J: TRBJ2-7
length: 14
DNA: TGCGCCAGCAGCTTAAACAGCGGGAGATACGAGCAGTACTTC
CDR3: CASSLNSGRYEQYF

V: TRBV29-1
D: TRBD2
size: NA
J: TRBJ2-3
length: 14
DNA: TGCAGCACCCGGACTAGCGGATACACAGATACGCAGTATTTT
CDR3: CSTRTSGYTDTQYF

V: TRBV29-1
D: NA
size: few
J: TRBJ1-6
length: 14
DNA: TGCAGCGTACGGGGAGTTTCCGGGGATTCACCCCTCCACTTT
CDR3: CSVRGVSGDSPLHF

V: TRBV12-3/TRBV12-4
D: NA
size: few
J: TRBJ2-7
length: 12
DNA: TGTGCCAGCGGAACAGATCCCTACGAGCAGTACTTC
CDR3: CASGTDPYEQYF